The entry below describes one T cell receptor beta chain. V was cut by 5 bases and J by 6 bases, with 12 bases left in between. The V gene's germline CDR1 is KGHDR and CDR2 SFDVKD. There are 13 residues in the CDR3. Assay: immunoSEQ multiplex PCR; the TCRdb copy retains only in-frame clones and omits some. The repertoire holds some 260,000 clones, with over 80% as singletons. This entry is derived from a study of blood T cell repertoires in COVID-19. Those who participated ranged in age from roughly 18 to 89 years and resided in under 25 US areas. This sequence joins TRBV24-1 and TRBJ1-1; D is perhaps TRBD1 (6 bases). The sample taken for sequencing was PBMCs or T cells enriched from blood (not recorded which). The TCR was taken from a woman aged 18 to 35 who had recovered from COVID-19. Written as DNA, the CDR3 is TGTGCCACCAGTGGAGGGGGAAGCCCTGAAGCTTTCTTT. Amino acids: CATSGGGSPEAFF.